This T cell receptor beta chain was documented in a study of cytomegalovirus exposure and HLA in healthy donors. On this clone itself: Its antigen is unknown. The junction does not match germline at one end; this may be a read error.

Amplification used 60 Vbeta primers and 13 Jbeta primers. TCRdb's table, derived via immunoSEQ multiplex PCR, lists solely in-frame clones and lacks some. The sample has about 120,000 clones; 70% to 80% are singletons. General study points: Most TCR sequences were uncommon, yet certain public TCRs appeared in many donors.

Germline V gives CDR1 SEHNR, CDR2 FQNEAQ (reference sequence). CDR3 size: 12 residues. The chain carries TRBV7-9 and TRBJ1-1, with 9 nucleotides matching TRBD1. The sequencing sample was made of PBMCs. The receptor was derived from a female donor in good health and CMV-seronegative. The CDR3 region is CSSSSEGTGAFF. The CDR3, as DNA: TGTTCCAGCAGCTCAGAAGGGACAGGGGCTTTCTTT.